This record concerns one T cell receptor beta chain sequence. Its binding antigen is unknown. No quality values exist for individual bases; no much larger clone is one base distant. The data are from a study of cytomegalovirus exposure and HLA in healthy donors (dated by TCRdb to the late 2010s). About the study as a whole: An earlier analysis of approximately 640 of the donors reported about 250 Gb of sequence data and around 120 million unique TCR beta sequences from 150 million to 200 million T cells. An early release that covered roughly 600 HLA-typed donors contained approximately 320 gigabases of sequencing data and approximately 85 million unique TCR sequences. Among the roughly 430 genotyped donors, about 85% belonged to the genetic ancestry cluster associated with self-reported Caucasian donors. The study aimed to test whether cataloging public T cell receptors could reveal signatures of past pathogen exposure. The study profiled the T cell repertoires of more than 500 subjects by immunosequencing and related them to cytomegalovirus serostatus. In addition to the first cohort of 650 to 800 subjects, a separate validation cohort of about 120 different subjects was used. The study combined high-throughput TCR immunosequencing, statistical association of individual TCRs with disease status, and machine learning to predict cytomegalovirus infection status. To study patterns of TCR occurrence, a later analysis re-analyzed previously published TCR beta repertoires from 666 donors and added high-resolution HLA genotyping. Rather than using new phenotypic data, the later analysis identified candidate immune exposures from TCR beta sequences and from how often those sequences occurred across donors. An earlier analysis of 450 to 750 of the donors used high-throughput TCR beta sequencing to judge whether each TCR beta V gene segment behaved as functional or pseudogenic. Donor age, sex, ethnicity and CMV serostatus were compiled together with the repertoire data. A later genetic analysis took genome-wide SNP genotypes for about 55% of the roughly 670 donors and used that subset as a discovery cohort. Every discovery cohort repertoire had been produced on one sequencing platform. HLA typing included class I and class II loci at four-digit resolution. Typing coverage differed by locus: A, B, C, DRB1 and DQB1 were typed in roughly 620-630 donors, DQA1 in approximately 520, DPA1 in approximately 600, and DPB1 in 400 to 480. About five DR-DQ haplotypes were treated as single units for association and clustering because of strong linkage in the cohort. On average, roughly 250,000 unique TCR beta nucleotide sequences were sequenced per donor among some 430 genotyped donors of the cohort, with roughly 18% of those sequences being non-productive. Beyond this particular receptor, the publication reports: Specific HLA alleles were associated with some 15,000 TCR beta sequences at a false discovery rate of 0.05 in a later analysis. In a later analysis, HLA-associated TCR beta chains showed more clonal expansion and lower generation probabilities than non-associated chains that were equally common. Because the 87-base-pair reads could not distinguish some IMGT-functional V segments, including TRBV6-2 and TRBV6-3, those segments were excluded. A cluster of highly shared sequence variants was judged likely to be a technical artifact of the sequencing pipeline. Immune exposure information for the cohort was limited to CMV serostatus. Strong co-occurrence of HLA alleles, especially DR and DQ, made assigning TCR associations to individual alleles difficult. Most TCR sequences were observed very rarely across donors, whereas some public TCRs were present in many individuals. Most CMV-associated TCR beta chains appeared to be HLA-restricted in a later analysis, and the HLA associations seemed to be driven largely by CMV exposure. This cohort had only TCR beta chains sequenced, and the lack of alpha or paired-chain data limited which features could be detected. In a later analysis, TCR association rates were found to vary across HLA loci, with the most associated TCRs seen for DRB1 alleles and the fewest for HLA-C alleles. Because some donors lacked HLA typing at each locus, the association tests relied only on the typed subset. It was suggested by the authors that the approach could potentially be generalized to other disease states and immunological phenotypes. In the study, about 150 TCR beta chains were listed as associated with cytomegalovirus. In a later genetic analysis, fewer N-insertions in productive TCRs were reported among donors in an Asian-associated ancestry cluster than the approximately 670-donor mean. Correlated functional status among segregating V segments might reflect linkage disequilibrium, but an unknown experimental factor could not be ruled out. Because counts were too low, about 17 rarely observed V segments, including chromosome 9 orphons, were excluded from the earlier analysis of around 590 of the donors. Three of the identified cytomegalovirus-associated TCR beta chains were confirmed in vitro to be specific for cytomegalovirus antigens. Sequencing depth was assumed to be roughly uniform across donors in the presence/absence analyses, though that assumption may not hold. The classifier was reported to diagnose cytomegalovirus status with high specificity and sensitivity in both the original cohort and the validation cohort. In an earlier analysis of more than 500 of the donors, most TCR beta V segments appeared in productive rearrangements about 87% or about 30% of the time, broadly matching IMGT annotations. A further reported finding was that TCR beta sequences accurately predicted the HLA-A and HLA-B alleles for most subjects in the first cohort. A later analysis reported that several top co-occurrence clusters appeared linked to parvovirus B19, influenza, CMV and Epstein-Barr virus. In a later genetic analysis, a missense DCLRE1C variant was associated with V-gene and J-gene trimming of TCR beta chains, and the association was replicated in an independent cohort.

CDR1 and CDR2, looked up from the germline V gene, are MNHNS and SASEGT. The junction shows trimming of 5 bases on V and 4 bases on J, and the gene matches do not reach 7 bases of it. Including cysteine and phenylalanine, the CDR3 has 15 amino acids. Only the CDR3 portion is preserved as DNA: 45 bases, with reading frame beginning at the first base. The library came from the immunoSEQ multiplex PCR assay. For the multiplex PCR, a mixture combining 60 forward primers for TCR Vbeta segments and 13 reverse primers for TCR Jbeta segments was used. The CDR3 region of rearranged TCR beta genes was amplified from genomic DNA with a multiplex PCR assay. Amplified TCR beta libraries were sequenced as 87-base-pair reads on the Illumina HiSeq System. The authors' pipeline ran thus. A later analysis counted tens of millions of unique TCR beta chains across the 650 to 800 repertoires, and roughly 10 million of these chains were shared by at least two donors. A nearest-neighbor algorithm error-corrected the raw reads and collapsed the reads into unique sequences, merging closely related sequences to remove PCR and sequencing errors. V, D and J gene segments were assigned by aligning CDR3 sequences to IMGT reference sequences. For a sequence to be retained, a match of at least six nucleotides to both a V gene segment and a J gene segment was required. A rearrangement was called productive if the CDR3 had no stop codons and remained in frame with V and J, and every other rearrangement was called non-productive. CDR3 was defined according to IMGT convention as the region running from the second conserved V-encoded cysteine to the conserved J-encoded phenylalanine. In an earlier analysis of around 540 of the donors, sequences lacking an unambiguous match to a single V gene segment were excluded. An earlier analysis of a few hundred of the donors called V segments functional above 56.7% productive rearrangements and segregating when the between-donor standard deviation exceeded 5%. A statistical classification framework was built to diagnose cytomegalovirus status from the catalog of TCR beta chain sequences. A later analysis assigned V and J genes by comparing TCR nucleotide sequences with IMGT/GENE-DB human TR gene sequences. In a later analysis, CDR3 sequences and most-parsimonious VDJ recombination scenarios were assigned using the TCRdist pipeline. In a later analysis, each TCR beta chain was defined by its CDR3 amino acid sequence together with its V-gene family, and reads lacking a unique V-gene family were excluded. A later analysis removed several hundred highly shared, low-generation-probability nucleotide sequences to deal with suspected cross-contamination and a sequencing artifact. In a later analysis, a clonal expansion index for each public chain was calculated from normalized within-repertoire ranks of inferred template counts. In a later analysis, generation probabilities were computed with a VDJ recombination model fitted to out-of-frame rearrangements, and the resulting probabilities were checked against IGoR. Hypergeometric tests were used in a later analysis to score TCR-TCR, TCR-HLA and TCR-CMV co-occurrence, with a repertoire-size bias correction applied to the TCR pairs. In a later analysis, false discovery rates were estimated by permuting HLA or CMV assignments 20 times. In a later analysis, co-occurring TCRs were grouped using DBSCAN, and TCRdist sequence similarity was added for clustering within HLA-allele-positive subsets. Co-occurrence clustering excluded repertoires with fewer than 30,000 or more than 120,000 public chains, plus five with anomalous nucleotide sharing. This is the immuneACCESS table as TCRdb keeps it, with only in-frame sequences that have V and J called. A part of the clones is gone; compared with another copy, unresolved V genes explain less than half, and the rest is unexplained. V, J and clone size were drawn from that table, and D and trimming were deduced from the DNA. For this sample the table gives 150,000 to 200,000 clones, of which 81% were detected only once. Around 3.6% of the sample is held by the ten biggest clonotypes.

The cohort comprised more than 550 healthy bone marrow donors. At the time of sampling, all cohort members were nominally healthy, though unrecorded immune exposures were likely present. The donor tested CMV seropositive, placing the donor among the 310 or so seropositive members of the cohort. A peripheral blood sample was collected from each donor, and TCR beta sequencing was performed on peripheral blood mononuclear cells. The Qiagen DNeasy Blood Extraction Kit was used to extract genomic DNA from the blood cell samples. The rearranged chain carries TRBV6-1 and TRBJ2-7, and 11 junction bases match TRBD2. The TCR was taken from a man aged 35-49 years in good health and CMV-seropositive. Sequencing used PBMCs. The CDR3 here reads CASSTLTSGVYEQYF. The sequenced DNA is TGTGCCAGCAGTACCTTGACTAGCGGGGTATACGAGCAGTACTTC.